The sample holds many counts of the clone carrying this T cell receptor (beta chain). Its specificity is unknown. Each TCR cDNA molecule carried a unique molecular identifier. A single record per CDR3 protein comes from TCRdb applying MiXCR to the 5' RACE reads. The sample comprises around 12,000 distinct CDR3 sequences, 2.5% to 3.5% of which are singletons, and roughly 16% rests with the top ten. This record belongs to a study of spatial heterogeneity in lung cancer. The time point denotes: sample taken at primary tumor resection. Whole RNA was taken from tumor, nontumor lung or frozen PBMC; it was then sequenced unsorted. Study-wide results and caveats: For expanded intratumoral alpha and beta TCRs, counts tracked tumor mutation counts.

This CDR3 spans 14 amino acids. Trimming removed 5 bases at V and 3 bases at J, with 14 bases between. CDR1 and CDR2 (germline): DFQATT, SNEGSKA (reference sequence). This sequence was found in a male donor with early-stage non-small cell lung cancer. This specimen consisted of lung tumor tissue, obtained at surgery. The rearrangement links TRBV20-1 to TRBJ2-4, with a weak D call TRBD1 (5 bases). The CDR3 sequence: CSAVPRTLKNIQYF. The CDR3 DNA sequence: TGCAGTGCTGTACCCAGGACACTCAAAAACATTCAGTACTTC.